The TCR beta chain described here comes from a study of blood T cell repertoires in COVID-19. Repertoires were generated with immunoSEQ multiplex PCR, while TCRdb's copy carries only in-frame clones and drops some. Of 190,000 or so clones in the sample, more than 75% were seen once. Germline CDR1 SNHLY, CDR2 FYNNEI. The CDR3 has 18 residues. Unmatched junction bases numbered 15, after V lost 1 base and J lost 4 bases. This rearrangement joins TRBV2 to TRBJ1-1; 7 nucleotides align to TRBD1. The TCR was taken from a woman between 18 and 30 years old who had recovered from COVID-19. Material for sequencing was peripheral blood. CDR3: CASSEDEAGGIPGTEAFF. CDR3 DNA sequence: TGTGCCAGCAGTGAAGATGAGGCAGGGGGTATACCAGGCACTGAAGCTTTCTTT.